These 12 T cell receptor beta chains came from one sample sequenced in a study of T cell responses to AZD1222 COVID-19 vaccine. Repertoires were generated with immunoSEQ multiplex PCR, while TCRdb's copy carries only in-frame clones and drops some. The profile covers fewer than 150,000 clones, with roughly nine tenths appearing a single time and roughly a tenth taken by the ten largest. The source material was peripheral blood, sampled 28 days after the second AZD1222 dose. These receptors all stem from an adult who received the AZD1222 COVID-19 vaccine.

This clone appeared a single time. The V call is TRBV6-5, the J call TRBJ1-4; TRBD1 aligns across 11 bases. V dropped 7 bases and J dropped 5; count of bases not matched to a gene: 6. Germline-derived CDR1 and CDR2 are MNHEY and SVGAGI. The CDR3 length is 15 residues. The DNA of the CDR3 is TGTGCCAGCAAGCGGACAGGGGGCCCCAATGAAAAACTGTTTTTT. Translated: CASKRTGGPNEKLFF.

This chain uses TRBV6-5 with TRBJ1-1, with D maybe TRBD1 (5 bases). Germline V CDR1 and CDR2: MNHEY, SVGAGI. V gave up 4 bases and J gave up 0 bases, with 9 bases separating them. This CDR3 comprises 14 residues. CDR3 residues: CASSWGSLNTEAFF. As DNA, the CDR3 is TGTGCCAGCAGTTGGGGCTCCTTGAACACTGAAGCTTTCTTT.

CDR3 in amino acids: CASSFWGFGSTDTQYF. In nucleotides, the CDR3 is TGTGCCAGCAGTTTCTGGGGTTTTGGCTCCACAGATACGCAGTATTTT. V gene TRBV27 combines with J gene TRBJ2-3; D not resolved. V was cut by 3 bases and J by 2 bases, with 15 bases left in between. Germline CDR1 MNHEY, CDR2 SMNVEV (reference sequence). This CDR3 is built from 16 residues.

The chain employs TRBV7-2 and TRBJ1-5; the D gene is possibly TRBD1 (5 bases). The CDR3 is made up of 15 amino acids. V lost 0 bases and J 3 bases, leaving 9 bases between the germline ends. From germline, CDR1 is SGHTA and CDR2 FQGNSA. As DNA, the CDR3 is TGTGCCAGCAGCTTAGCCGGGGGTCACAATCAGCCCCAGCATTTT. Its protein is CASSLAGGHNQPQHF.

This clone showed up just once. This chain uses TRBV30 with TRBJ1-4, with D maybe TRBD1 (6 bases). This CDR3 comprises 13 residues. Germline assignment: CDR1 GTSNPN and CDR2 SVGIG (reference sequence). Trimming pared 4 bases from V and 10 bases from J, leaving 16 bases between. The CDR3 sequence: CAWTTGTSGKLFF. CDR3 nucleotides: TGTGCCTGGACCACAGGGACCAGTGGAAAACTGTTTTTT.

This CDR3 is CASSIDQGASEAFF. The DNA of the CDR3 is TGTGCCAGTAGTATCGACCAGGGGGCTTCTGAAGCTTTCTTT. V and J are TRBV19 and TRBJ1-1, with 8 bases lining up with TRBD1. The CDR3 runs to 14 residues. Germline CDR1 and CDR2: LNHDA and SQIVND (reference sequence). The V segment lost 3 bases and the J segment 6 bases; nucleotides outside the gene matches: 6.

CDR3 amino acids: CASSESPLGEQFF. The DNA for the CDR3 is TGCGCCAGCAGTGAGTCCCCCCTCGGGGAGCAGTTCTTC. This sequence joins TRBV10-1 and TRBJ2-1; D unresolved. This CDR3 region has 13 residues. Germline V gives CDR1 WNHNN, CDR2 SYGVQD (reference sequence). The germline V and J ends were trimmed by 0 bases and 10 bases, with 10 bases remaining between them.

The chain links TRBV27 to TRBJ2-1, with D maybe TRBD2 (5 bases). Germline V gene sequence: CDR1 MNHEY, CDR2 SMNVEV (reference sequence). V dropped 4 bases and J dropped 4 bases, with 17 bases sitting between them. The CDR3 length is 16 residues. CDR3 residues: CASSSFASLDYNEQFF. The CDR3 nucleotides are TGTGCCAGCAGTTCCTTCGCTAGCCTAGATTACAATGAGCAGTTCTTC.

V usage is TRBV6-5 and J usage is TRBJ1-2; tentative D call: TRBD1 (6 bases). This CDR3 is built from 13 residues. V was shortened by 0 bases and J by 8 bases, with 10 bases between the two germline ends. Germline-derived CDR1 and CDR2 are MNHEY and SVGAGI. CDR3 DNA sequence: TGTGCCAGCAGTTACTCCGGCGGGGGCGGCTACACCTTC. Protein sequence: CASSYSGGGGYTF.

The chain links TRBV6-5 to TRBJ2-2, with 7 bases matching TRBD2. CDR3 length: 14 residues. Germline V gene lookup returns CDR1 MNHEY and CDR2 SVGAGI. V gave up 5 bases and J gave up 7 bases; unmatched junction bases: 7. Written as DNA, the CDR3 is TGTGCCAGCAGTAGCGGGATCGGTGGCGGGGAGCTGTTTTTT. Its translation is CASSSGIGGGELFF.

The V and J genes are TRBV10-3 and TRBJ2-5; D is perhaps TRBD2 (6 bases). Germline V lookup: CDR1 ENHRY, CDR2 SYGVKD. V shed 6 bases and J shed 0 bases, with 14 bases lying between them. The CDR3 has 15 amino acids. The chain's CDR3 is CAIRPGLQYQETQYF. CDR3 DNA sequence: TGTGCCATCAGACCGGGACTTCAGTACCAAGAGACCCAGTACTTC.

J is TRBJ1-3 and V is TRBV11-2; D unclear. CDR1 is SGHAT and CDR2 is FQNNGV in the germline V gene. The V gene lost 7 bases and the J gene lost 0 bases, with 7 bases spanning the gap. The CDR3 consists of 13 residues. This CDR3 is CASTAISGNTIYF. For the CDR3, the DNA is TGTGCCAGCACAGCAATCTCTGGAAACACCATATATTTT.